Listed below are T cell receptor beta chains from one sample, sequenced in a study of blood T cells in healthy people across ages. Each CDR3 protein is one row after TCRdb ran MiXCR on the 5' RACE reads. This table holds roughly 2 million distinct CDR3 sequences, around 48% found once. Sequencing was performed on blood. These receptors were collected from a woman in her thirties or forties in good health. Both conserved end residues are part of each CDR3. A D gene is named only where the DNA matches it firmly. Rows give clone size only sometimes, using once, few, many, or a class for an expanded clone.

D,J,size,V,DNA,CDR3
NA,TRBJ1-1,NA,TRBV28,TGTGCCAGCAGTTCCGACCGATTAAAAGCTTTCTTT,CASSSDRLKAFF
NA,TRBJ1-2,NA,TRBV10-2,TGCGCCAGCAGTGGAGTAGGGGGACATCTCTATGGCTACACCTTC,CASSGVGGHLYGYTF
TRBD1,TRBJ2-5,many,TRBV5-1,TGCGCCAGCAGCCCTTGGGACAGGGAGGAGACCCAGTACTTC,CASSPWDREETQYF
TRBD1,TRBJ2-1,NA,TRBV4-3,TGCGCCAGCAGCCATGGGACAGGGGGTGAGCAGTTCTTC,CASSHGTGGEQFF
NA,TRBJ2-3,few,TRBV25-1,TGTGCCAGCAGTGTTCGGGGCAGCCCCACAGATACGCAGTATTTT,CASSVRGSPTDTQYF
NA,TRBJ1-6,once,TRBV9,TGTGCCAGCAGCGTAGATTGGGCCACCAGAGCACCCCTCCACTTT,CASSVDWATRAPLHF
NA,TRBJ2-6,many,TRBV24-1,TGTGCCACCAGGGATTCTGGGGCCAACGTCCTGACTTTC,CATRDSGANVLTF
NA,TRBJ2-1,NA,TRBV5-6,TGTGCCAGCAGGGTAGGGACCTACAATGAGCAGTTCTTC,CASRVGTYNEQFF
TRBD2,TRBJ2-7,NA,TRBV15,TGTGCCACCAGCAGAGAAAAACTAGCGGGGGGGGTACAGTACTTC,CATSREKLAGGVQYF
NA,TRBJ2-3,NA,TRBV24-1,TGTGCCACCAGTGATCCCCGACAGTTGCCAGATACGCAGTATTTT,CATSDPRQLPDTQYF
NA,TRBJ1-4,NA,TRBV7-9,TGTGCCAGCAGGCTCGGGACACCAAAGGGAACTAATGAAAAACTGTTTTTT,CASRLGTPKGTNEKLFF
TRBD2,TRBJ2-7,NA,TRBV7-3,TGTGCCAGCAGCTTAAGAACTAGCGGCTCCTACAATGAGCAGTACTTC,CASSLRTSGSYNEQYF
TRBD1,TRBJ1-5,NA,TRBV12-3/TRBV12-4,TGTGCCAGCAGCCCGGACAGGGTCACGGAATGGGGCAATCAGCCCCAGCATTTT,CASSPDRVTEWGNQPQHF
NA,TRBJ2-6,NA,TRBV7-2,TGTGCCGGCACCCCGATTGCCAACGTCCTGACTTTC,CAGTPIANVLTF
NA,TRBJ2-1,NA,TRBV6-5,TGTGCCAGCAGTAACCGGGACGGGTACAATGAGCAGTTCTTC,CASSNRDGYNEQFF
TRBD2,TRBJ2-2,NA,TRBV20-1,TGCAGTGCTAGAGATCGAACTAGCGGGGCCACCGGGGAGCTGTTTTTT,CSARDRTSGATGELFF
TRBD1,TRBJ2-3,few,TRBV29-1,TGCAGCGTTCCGGGACAGGGTATCACAGATACGCAGTATTTT,CSVPGQGITDTQYF
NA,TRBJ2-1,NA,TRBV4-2,TGTGCCAGCAGCCAGGCAGGGGCGGGCTCCTACAATGAGCAGTTCTTC,CASSQAGAGSYNEQFF
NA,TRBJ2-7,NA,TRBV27,TGTGCCAGCAGTGAGCTATGGCCCGACACCTACGAGCAGTACTTC,CASSELWPDTYEQYF
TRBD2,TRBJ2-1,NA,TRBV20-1,TGCAGTGCTCCTCCGGGACTAGCGGGCAATGAGCAGTTCTTC,CSAPPGLAGNEQFF
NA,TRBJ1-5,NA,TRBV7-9,TGTGCCAGCAGCTTAGTTAGCGGGGTGGGGGATCAGCCCCAGCATTTT,CASSLVSGVGDQPQHF
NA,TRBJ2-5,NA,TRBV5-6,TGTGCCAGCAGCCCAGGGACCCCCGAGACACCGTTCTTC,CASSPGTPETPFF
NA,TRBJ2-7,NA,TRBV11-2,TGTGCCAGCAGCTCCCGACTTAGCTCCTACGAGCAGTACTTC,CASSSRLSSYEQYF
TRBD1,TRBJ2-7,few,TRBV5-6,TGTGCCAGCAGCTTTGAGTTACAGGGGAGTGGAACTCCCTACGAGCAGTACTTC,CASSFELQGSGTPYEQYF
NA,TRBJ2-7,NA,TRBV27,TGTGCCAGCGAACCGTTCCCCACCTACGAGCAGTACTTC,CASEPFPTYEQYF
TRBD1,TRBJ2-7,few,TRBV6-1,TGTGCCAGTGACCGGGACAGGACACCTTACGAGCAGTACTTC,CASDRDRTPYEQYF
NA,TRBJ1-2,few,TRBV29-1,TGCAGCGTTGATTCCGCTGGTGCCAGGGAAAACTATGGCTACACCTTC,CSVDSAGARENYGYTF
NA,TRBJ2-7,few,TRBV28,TGTGCCAGCAGTCGATCAGGGATCGAGCAGTACTTC,CASSRSGIEQYF
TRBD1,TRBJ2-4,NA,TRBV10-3,TGTGCCATCAGTGAGCATCAAACAGGGGACAAAAACATTCAGTACTTC,CAISEHQTGDKNIQYF
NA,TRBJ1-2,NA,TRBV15,TGTGCCACCAGCAGAGAGGCAGTATCGGGTGGCTACACCTTC,CATSREAVSGGYTF
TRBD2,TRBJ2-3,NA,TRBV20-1,TGCAGTGCTAGAGATCGGGGGGGAGTGGCAGATACGCAGTATTTT,CSARDRGGVADTQYF
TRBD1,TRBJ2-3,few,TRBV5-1,TGCGCCAGCAGCTTGGCCGGGACAGGGGCCACAGATACGCAGTATTTT,CASSLAGTGATDTQYF
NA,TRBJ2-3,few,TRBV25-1,TGTGCCAGCAGTGATGCCGGGGTTAGCACAGATACGCAGTATTTT,CASSDAGVSTDTQYF
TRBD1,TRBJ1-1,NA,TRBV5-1,TGCGCCAGCAGCACGGGACAGGGGGATCACACTGAAGCTTTCTTT,CASSTGQGDHTEAFF
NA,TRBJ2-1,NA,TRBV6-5,TGTGCCAGCAGTTACGTACCGGGACGAAGCTCCTACAATGAGCAGTTCTTC,CASSYVPGRSSYNEQFF
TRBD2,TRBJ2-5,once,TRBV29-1,TGCAGCGTTCAAGCGGGAGTTCTAGAGACCCAGTACTTC,CSVQAGVLETQYF
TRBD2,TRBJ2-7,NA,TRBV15,TGTGCCACCAGTAGCGGGGGTCACGAGCAGTACTTC,CATSSGGHEQYF
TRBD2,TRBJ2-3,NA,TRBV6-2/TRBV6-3,TGTGCCAGCAGTCCCCACGGCGGGGGAACCACAGATACGCAGTATTTT,CASSPHGGGTTDTQYF
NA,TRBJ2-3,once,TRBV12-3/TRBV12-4,TGTGCCAGCAGTTTAGGGTGGTCAGATACGCAGTATTTT,CASSLGWSDTQYF
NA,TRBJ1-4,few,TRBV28,TGTGCCAGCCGTTCTCCCGACGGACTGGGAAAACTGTTTTTT,CASRSPDGLGKLFF
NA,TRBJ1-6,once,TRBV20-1,TGCAGTGCTAGAGATGAACGGGAATCAGCCCTCCACTTT,CSARDERESALHF